This TCR beta chain derives from a study of blood T cell repertoires in COVID-19. The CDR3 runs to 15 residues. Between the trimmed V and J ends, which lost 6 bases and 5 bases, there was a span of 16 bases. CDR1 is MNHEY and CDR2 is SVGEGT in the germline V gene. TCRdb keeps only in-frame clones here, not all; method: immunoSEQ multiplex PCR. The data show under 200,000 clones, with more than 75% seen just once and 6.5% to 8% held by the top ten. This chain uses TRBV6-2 or TRBV6-3 with TRBJ2-2; TRBD1 is a possible D gene (6 bases). The TCR comes from a woman between 45 and 65 years old who had recovered from COVID-19. The sequenced sample consisted of PBMCs or T cells enriched from blood (not recorded which). The CDR3 sequence is CASRPGTSVTGELFF. Written as DNA, the CDR3 is TGTGCCAGCAGACCTGGGACATCTGTGACCGGGGAGCTGTTTTTT.